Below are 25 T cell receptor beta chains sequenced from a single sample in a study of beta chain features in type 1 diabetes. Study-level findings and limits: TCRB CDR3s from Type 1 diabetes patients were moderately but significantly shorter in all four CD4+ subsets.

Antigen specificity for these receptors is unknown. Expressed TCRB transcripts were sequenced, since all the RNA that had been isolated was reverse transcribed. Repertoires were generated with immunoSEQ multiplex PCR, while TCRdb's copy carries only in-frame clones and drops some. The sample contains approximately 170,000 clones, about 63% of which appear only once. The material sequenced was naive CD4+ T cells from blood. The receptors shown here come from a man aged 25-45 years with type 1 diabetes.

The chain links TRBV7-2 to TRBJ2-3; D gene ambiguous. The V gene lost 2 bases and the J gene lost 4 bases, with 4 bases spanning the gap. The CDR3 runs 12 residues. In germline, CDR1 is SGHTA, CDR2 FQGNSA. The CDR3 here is CASSLQSDTQYF. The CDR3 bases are TGTGCCAGCAGCTTACAGTCAGATACGCAGTATTTT.

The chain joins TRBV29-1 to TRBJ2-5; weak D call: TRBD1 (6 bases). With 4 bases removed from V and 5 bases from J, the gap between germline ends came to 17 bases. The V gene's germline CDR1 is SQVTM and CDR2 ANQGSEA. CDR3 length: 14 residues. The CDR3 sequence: CSVGGPAQGETQYF. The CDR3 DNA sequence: TGCAGCGTTGGAGGACCTGCACAGGGTGAGACCCAGTACTTC.

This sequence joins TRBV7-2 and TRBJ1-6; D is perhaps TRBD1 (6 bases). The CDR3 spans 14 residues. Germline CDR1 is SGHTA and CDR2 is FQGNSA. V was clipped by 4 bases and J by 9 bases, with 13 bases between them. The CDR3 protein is CASSSQGSGSPLHF. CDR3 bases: TGTGCCAGCAGCTCACAGGGTAGTGGTTCACCCCTCCACTTT.

In DNA, the CDR3 is TGTGCCAGCAGCGCGACACAGGGGTTCTATGGCTACACCTTC. Its protein product is CASSATQGFYGYTF. The chain has TRBV9 and TRBJ1-2, with TRBD1 matching 7 bases. Trimming removed 3 bases from V and 4 bases from J; junction bases left unmatched: 6. Germline V lookup: CDR1 SGDLS, CDR2 YYNGEE. The CDR3 contains 14 residues. Full variable domain (outside the CDR3, taken from reference TRBV9 and TRBJ1-2): DSGVTQTPKHLITATGQRVTLRCSPRSGDLSVYWYQQSLDQGLQFLIQYYNGEERAKGNILERFSAQQFPDLHSELNLSSLELGDSALYFCASSATQGFYGYTFGSGTRLTVV.

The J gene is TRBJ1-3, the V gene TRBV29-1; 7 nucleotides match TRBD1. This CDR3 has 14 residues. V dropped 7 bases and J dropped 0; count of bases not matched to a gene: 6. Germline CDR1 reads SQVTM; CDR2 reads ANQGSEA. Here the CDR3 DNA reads TGCAGCGGTTGGGACAGCGTCTCTGGAAACACCATATATTTT. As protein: CSGWDSVSGNTIYF.

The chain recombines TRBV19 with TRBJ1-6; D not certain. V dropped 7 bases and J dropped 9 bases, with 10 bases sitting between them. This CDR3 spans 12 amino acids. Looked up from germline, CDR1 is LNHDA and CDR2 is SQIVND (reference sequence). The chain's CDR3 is CASMDVGSPLHF. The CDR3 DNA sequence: TGTGCCAGTATGGACGTTGGTTCACCCCTCCACTTT.

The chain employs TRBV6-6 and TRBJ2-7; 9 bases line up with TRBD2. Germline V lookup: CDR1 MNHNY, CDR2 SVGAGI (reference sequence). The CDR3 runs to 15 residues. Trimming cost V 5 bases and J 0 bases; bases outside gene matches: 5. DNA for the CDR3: TGTGCCAGCAGTCTGAGCGGGGGGTTCTCCTACGAGCAGTACTTC. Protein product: CASSLSGGFSYEQYF.

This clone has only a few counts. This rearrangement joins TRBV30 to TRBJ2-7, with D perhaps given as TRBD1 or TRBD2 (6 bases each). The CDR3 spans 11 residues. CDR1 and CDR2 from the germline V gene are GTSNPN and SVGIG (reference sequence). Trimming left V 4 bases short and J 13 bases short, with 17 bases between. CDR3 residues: CAWIGGSGPYF. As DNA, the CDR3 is TGTGCCTGGATTGGGGGCAGCGGGCCTTACTTC.

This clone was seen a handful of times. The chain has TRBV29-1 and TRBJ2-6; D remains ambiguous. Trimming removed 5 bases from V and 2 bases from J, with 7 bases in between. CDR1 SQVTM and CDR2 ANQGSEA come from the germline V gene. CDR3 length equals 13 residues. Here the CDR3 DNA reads TGCAGCGTTCGCCTCCCTGGGGCCAACGTCCTGACTTTC. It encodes CSVRLPGANVLTF.

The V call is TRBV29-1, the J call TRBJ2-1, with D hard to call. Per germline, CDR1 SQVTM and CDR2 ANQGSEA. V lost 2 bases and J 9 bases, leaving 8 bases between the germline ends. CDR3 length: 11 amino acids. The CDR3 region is CSVERRAEQFF. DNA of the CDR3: TGCAGCGTTGAACGACGGGCTGAGCAGTTCTTC.

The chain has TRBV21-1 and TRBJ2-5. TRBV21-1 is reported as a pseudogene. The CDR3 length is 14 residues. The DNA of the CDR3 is TGTGCCAGCAGGATCTCGGCAGCTGAAAAGACCCAGTACTTC. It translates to CASRISAAEKTQYF.

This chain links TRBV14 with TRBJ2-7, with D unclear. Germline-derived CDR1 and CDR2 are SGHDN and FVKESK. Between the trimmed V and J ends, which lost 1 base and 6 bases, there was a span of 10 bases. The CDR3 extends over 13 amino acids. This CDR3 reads CASSQGDGREQYF. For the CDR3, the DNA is TGTGCCAGCAGCCAAGGAGACGGGCGCGAGCAGTACTTC.

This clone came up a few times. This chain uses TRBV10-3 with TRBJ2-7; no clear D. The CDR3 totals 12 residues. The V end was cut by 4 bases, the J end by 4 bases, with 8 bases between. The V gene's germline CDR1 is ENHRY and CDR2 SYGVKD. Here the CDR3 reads CAISAYGYEQYF. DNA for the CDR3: TGTGCCATCAGTGCGTACGGATACGAGCAGTACTTC.

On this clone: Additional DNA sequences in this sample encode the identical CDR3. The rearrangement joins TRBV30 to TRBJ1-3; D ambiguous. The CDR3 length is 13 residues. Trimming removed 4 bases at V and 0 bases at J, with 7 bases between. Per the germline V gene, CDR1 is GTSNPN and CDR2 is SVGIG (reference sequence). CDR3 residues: CAWTGNSGNTIYF. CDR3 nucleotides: TGTGCCTGGACAGGCAACTCTGGAAACACCATATATTTT.

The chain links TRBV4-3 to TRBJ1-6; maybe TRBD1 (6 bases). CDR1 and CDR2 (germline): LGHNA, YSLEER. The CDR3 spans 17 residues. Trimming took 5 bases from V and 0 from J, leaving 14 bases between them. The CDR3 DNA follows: TGCGCCAGCAGCGGATTAGGACAGAGCTCCTATAATTCACCCCTCCACTTT. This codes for CASSGLGQSSYNSPLHF.

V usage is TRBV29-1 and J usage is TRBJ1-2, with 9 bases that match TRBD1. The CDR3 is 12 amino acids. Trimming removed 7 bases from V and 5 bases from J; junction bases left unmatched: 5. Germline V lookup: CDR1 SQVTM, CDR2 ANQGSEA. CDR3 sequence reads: CSAADRGYGYTF. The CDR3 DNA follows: TGCAGCGCCGCTGACAGGGGGTATGGCTACACCTTC.

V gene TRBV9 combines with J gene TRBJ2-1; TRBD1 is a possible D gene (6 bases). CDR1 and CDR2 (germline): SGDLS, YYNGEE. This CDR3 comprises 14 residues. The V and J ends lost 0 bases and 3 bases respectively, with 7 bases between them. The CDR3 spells CASSVGGLYNEQFF. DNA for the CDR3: TGTGCCAGCAGCGTAGGGGGGCTCTACAATGAGCAGTTCTTC.

The CDR3 region is CASSSGLAEYNEQFF. CDR3 bases: TGTGCCAGCAGCTCAGGACTAGCGGAGTACAATGAGCAGTTCTTC. V usage is TRBV5-6 and J usage is TRBJ2-1; 10 bases are a match to TRBD2. This CDR3 contains 15 residues. The V gene end was trimmed by 3 bases and the J gene end by 4 bases; junction bases not matched to a gene: 4. Germline V gene data show CDR1 as SGHDT and CDR2 as YYEEEE.

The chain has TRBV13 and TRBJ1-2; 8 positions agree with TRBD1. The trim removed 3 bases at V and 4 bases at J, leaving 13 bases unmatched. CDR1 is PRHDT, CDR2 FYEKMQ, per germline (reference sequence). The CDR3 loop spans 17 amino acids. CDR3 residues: CASSFYSGAGGVYGYTF. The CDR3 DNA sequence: TGTGCCAGCAGCTTTTACTCCGGTGCAGGGGGCGTCTATGGCTACACCTTC.

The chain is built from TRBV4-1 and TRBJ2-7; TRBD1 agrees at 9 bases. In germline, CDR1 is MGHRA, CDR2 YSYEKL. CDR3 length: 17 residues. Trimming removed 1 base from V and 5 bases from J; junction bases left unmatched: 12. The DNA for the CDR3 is TGCGCCAGCAGCCAAGTGTCAATAAGGGACAGGGACCACGAGCAGTACTTC. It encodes CASSQVSIRDRDHEQYF.

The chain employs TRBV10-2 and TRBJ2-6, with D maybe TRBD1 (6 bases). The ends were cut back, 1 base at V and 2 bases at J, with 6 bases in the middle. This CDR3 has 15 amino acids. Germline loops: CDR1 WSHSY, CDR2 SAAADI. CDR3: CASSEWTAGANVLTF. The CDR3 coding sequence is TGCGCCAGCAGTGAGTGGACAGCTGGGGCCAACGTCCTGACTTTC.

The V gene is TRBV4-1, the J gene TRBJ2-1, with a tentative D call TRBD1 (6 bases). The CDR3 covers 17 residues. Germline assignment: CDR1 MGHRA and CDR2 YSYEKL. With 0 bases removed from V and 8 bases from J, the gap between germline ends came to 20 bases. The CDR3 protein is CASSQDSDWNRVYEQFF. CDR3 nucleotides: TGCGCCAGCAGCCAAGATTCCGATTGGAACAGGGTTTATGAGCAGTTCTTC.

The CDR3 here is CASNVVVTDTQYF. DNA of the CDR3: TGTGCCAGCAATGTGGTGGTCACAGATACGCAGTATTTT. This chain uses TRBV7-2 with TRBJ2-3; D not resolved. Per the germline V gene, CDR1 is SGHTA and CDR2 is FQGNSA. V dropped 7 bases and J dropped 2 bases, with 10 bases sitting between them. The CDR3 has 13 residues.

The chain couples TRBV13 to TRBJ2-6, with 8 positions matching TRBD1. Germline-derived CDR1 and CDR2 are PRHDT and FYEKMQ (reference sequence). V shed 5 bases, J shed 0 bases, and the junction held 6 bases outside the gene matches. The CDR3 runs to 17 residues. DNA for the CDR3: TGTGCCAGCAGCGTTTGGACAGGGATCTCTGGGGCCAACGTCCTGACTTTC. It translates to CASSVWTGISGANVLTF.

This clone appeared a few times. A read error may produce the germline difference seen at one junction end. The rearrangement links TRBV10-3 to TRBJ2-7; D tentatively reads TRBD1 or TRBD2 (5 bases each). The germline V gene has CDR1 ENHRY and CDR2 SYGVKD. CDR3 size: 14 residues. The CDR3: CAIRDSRDGYEQYF. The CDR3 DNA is TGTGCCATCCGTGATTCCCGGGACGGCTACGAGCAGTACTTC.